Listed below are T cell receptor beta chains from one sample, sequenced in a study of blood T cell repertoires in COVID-19. The repertoire was sequenced with immunoSEQ multiplex PCR; TCRdb's copy has only in-frame clones and lacks some. The table shows about 68,000 clones, with 80% to 90% occurring only once. Material for sequencing was peripheral blood. These receptor sequences come from a man aged 50 to 59 with acute or convalescent COVID-19. The conserved cysteine and the conserved F or W are not part of the CDR3 here.

cdr3_aa,j_call,cdr3_length,v_call
ASSFGLLAGGQSNTQY,TRBJ2-3,16,TRBV7-2
ASSSTGTGNQETQY,TRBJ2-5,14,TRBV5-1
ATSAPGQPQH,TRBJ1-5,10,TRBV24-1
ASSYLREAFGDTQY,TRBJ2-3,14,TRBV6-2/TRBV6-3
ASSFRDINQDGYT,TRBJ1-2,13,TRBV13
ASNLPTGSYQPQH,TRBJ1-5,13,TRBV28
ASSISGSLSTQY,TRBJ2-3,12,TRBV19
ASMDPPKGLYEQY,TRBJ2-7,13,TRBV28
AWSSWRDREKLF,TRBJ1-4,12,TRBV30
ASSYGTAGATDTQY,TRBJ2-3,14,TRBV6-2/TRBV6-3
ASSLTDNQPQH,TRBJ1-5,11,TRBV7-3
ASSLDSGVGQPQH,TRBJ1-5,13,TRBV7-2
ASSELVPGLAGDDEQF,TRBJ2-1,16,TRBV6-1
ASSQDNLHSAADTQY,TRBJ2-3,15,TRBV4-3
ATSDSGRDNNEQF,TRBJ2-1,13,TRBV24-1
ASSLTGGEGGTGELF,TRBJ2-2,15,TRBV2
ASSHTGGPRHTEAF,TRBJ1-1,14,TRBV7-9
ASSLTGTEETQY,TRBJ2-5,12,TRBV5-4
ASSVGGGYDQPQH,TRBJ1-5,13,TRBV9
ASSTSNSLSGNTIY,TRBJ1-3,14,TRBV9
ASSAPRRGLQETQY,TRBJ2-5,14,TRBV27
ASSSGESYNSPLH,TRBJ1-6,13,TRBV7-9
ASSLSATDGELF,TRBJ2-2,12,TRBV7-9